The next 18 T cell receptor beta chains were all read from a single sample in a study of T cell responses to AZD1222 COVID-19 vaccine. Clones were sequenced by immunoSEQ multiplex PCR, and TCRdb holds only the in-frame ones, with some missing. This sample yields about 93,000 clones, of which 75% to 90% are seen a single time; over 2% belongs to the top ten. Here the sequenced sample was peripheral blood, taken 28 days after the second AZD1222 dose. The receptor set was obtained from an adult who received the AZD1222 COVID-19 vaccine.

The CDR3 protein is CASSYGTESYEQYF. The CDR3, as DNA: TGCGCCAGCAGCTATGGGACAGAGTCCTACGAGCAGTACTTC. The chain carries TRBV5-1 and TRBJ2-7; 7 bases map to TRBD1. This CDR3 is built from 14 residues. The V gene's germline CDR1 is SGHRS and CDR2 YFSETQ. After removal of 3 bases from V and 1 base from J, the junction contained 4 bases not matched to a gene.

The chain recombines TRBV7-2 with TRBJ2-5, with TRBD2 matching over 10 bases. The CDR3 covers 17 residues. Germline CDR1 reads SGHTA; CDR2 reads FQGNSA. Unmatched junction bases numbered 14, after V lost 8 bases and J lost 2 bases. The CDR3: CASSGGSGGTGQETQYF. The CDR3 DNA is TGTGCCAGCTCCGGGGGTAGCGGGGGGACGGGGCAAGAGACCCAGTACTTC.

The chain joins TRBV7-8 to TRBJ2-5; D is undetermined. Trimming shortened V by 6 bases and J by 3 bases, and 2 bases separated the two germline ends. In germline, CDR1 is SGHVS, CDR2 FQNEAQ. This CDR3 has 10 amino acids. In DNA form, the CDR3 reads TGTGCCAGCAGGAAAGAGACCCAGTACTTC. Protein: CASRKETQYF.

The V and J genes are TRBV20-1 and TRBJ1-2; no firm D call. Germline V gives CDR1 DFQATT, CDR2 SNEGSKA (reference sequence). Trimming pared 3 bases from V and 3 bases from J, leaving 11 bases between. This CDR3 is 13 amino acids long. Here the CDR3 reads CSASGQLDYGYTF. The CDR3 nucleotides are TGCAGTGCTAGTGGGCAGTTGGACTATGGCTACACCTTC.

DNA for the CDR3: TGTGCCAGCAGTTTTTTAAGAGAGACCCAGTACTTC. Amino acids: CASSFLRETQYF. J is TRBJ2-5 and V is TRBV12-3 or TRBV12-4; no definite D call. CDR3 size: 12 residues. The V end was cut by 3 bases, the J end by 4 bases, with 6 bases between.

The chain employs TRBV6-6 and TRBJ2-2, with D possibly called TRBD1 or TRBD2 (6 bases each). In germline, CDR1 is MNHNY, CDR2 SVGAGI (reference sequence). Trimming took off 0 bases at V and 7 bases at J, with 9 bases between the two ends. The CDR3 spans 14 residues. The CDR3 DNA follows: TGTGCCAGCAGTTACTCCGGGGGCGGCGGGGAGCTGTTTTTT. Translating gives CASSYSGGGGELFF.

The sample holds one count of this clone. The rearrangement uses TRBV10-1 and TRBJ2-3; D remains ambiguous. V lost 3 bases to trimming and J lost 5 bases, with 9 bases between them. This CDR3 region has 13 residues. The germline V gene has CDR1 WNHNN and CDR2 SYGVQD (reference sequence). The CDR3 DNA reads TGCGCCAGCAGTGATTCCGACTTAGATACGCAGTATTTT. Translated: CASSDSDLDTQYF.

The chain is built from TRBV7-2 and TRBJ2-5; D remains unclear. Trimming left V 2 bases short and J 5 bases short, with 9 bases between. Germline V gene lookup returns CDR1 SGHTA and CDR2 FQGNSA. The CDR3 loop spans 13 amino acids. The CDR3 region has the DNA TGTGCCAGCAGCTTAAGGAGTCATGAGACCCAGTACTTC. Its translation: CASSLRSHETQYF.

V usage is TRBV5-8 and J usage is TRBJ1-1; TRBD1 might be the D (5 bases). Germline loops: CDR1 SGHTS, CDR2 YDEGEE. Trimming cost V 0 bases and J 1 base, with 19 bases left between them. The CDR3 is made up of 18 amino acids. The CDR3: CASSLARGGGRWNTEAFF. Here the CDR3 DNA reads TGTGCCAGCAGCTTGGCTCGCGGGGGGGGGAGATGGAACACTGAAGCTTTCTTT.

The rearrangement links TRBV18 to TRBJ1-1, with 10 positions matching TRBD1. With V trimmed by 5 bases and J by 0 bases, 0 bases remained unmatched. CDR3 length equals 14 residues. Germline-derived CDR1 and CDR2 are KGHSH and LQKENI. The CDR3, as DNA: TGTGCCAGCTCAGGGACAGGGGTGAACACTGAAGCTTTCTTT. Amino acids: CASSGTGVNTEAFF.

The chain joins TRBV4-3 to TRBJ2-6; 9 bases are shared with TRBD1. This CDR3 has 20 residues. CDR1 is LGHNA, CDR2 YSLEER, per germline. Germline trimming cut 0 bases from V and 0 bases from J; bases unmatched to any gene: 9. The CDR3 sequence is CASSQENSGQGLSGANVLTF. The DNA for the CDR3 is TGCGCCAGCAGCCAAGAGAACTCGGGACAGGGTCTCTCTGGGGCCAACGTCCTGACTTTC.

The chain couples TRBV6-5 to TRBJ1-6; no reliable D call. V gave up 0 bases and J gave up 2 bases, with 8 bases separating them. Germline CDR1 is MNHEY and CDR2 is SVGAGI. This CDR3 has 16 residues. Here the CDR3 reads CASSYSITPYNSPLHF. The CDR3 region has the DNA TGTGCCAGCAGTTACTCGATAACACCCTATAATTCACCCCTCCACTTT.

This chain connects TRBV18 to TRBJ1-1, with TRBD1 identical over 10 bases. V gave up 2 bases and J gave up 1 base; unmatched junction bases: 13. This CDR3 comprises 19 residues. Germline V gene sequence: CDR1 KGHSH, CDR2 LQKENI. This CDR3 reads CASSPRPGTGAETNTEAFF. The CDR3 bases are TGTGCCAGCTCACCAAGACCCGGGACAGGGGCCGAGACGAACACTGAAGCTTTCTTT.

CDR3 sequence (DNA): TGTGCCAGCAGTTACCCCGGGGTCTCTGGAAACACCATATATTTT. Its protein is CASSYPGVSGNTIYF. The chain links TRBV6-6 to TRBJ1-3; D uncertain. CDR1 and CDR2 from the germline V gene are MNHNY and SVGAGI (reference sequence). The CDR3 runs 15 residues. V lost 2 bases and J lost 0, with 8 bases in between.

J is TRBJ2-1 and V is TRBV7-8; tentatively, D is TRBD1 (5 bases). The CDR3 is 16 amino acids. Trimming stripped 2 bases from V and 8 bases from J, with 19 bases between. Germline V lookup: CDR1 SGHVS, CDR2 FQNEAQ. The CDR3 reads CASSLLGIHSGHEQFF. For the CDR3, the DNA is TGTGCCAGCAGCTTACTTGGGATCCACTCAGGGCATGAGCAGTTCTTC.

This chain connects TRBV27 to TRBJ1-4, with D possibly being TRBD1 (6 bases). CDR1 is MNHEY and CDR2 is SMNVEV in the germline V gene (reference sequence). CDR3 length: 13 amino acids. The ends were cut back, 6 bases at V and 10 bases at J, with 15 bases in the middle. CDR3 coding DNA: TGTGCCAGCAGCCCGGCCGAGGGGGTAAAACTGTTTTTT. Translation: CASSPAEGVKLFF.

The chain combines TRBV2 with TRBJ2-2; D uncertain. The V gene lost 8 bases and the J gene lost 2 bases, with 12 bases spanning the gap. CDR1 SNHLY and CDR2 FYNNEI come from the germline V gene. This CDR3 contains 14 residues. The CDR3 here is CASASVFNTGELFF. CDR3 DNA: TGTGCCAGCGCCTCAGTTTTCAACACCGGGGAGCTGTTTTTT.

The chain combines TRBV18 with TRBJ2-4, with D maybe TRBD1 (7 bases). With 6 bases removed from V and 1 base from J, the gap between germline ends came to 16 bases. CDR3 length equals 16 residues. In germline, CDR1 is KGHSH, CDR2 LQKENI. The CDR3 region is CASSPAGQRAKNIQYF. The CDR3 DNA is TGTGCCAGCTCCCCCGCGGGACAGCGGGCCAAAAACATTCAGTACTTC.